A selection of T cell receptor beta chains follows, all from one sample in a study of cytotoxic CD8 clonotypes in ibrutinib-treated CLL. Assay used: immunoSEQ multiplex PCR; TCRdb lists only in-frame clones, some missing. The top ten clones hold 25% to 35% of a sample with about 140,000 clones, approximately 80% of them seen once. Source: PBMCs, taken after 12 months of ibrutinib treatment. These receptor sequences come from a human donor with chronic lymphocytic leukemia. The CDR3 runs from the conserved cysteine through the conserved F or W. Fields, in order: J gene, clone size, D gene, V gene, CDR3 DNA, CDR3 protein. D genes are given only for firm matches. Clone size is not always given. Where it is, it says once, few, many or a class for expanded clones.

j_call: TRBJ2-7; clone_size: -; d_call: TRBD2; v_call: TRBV7-9; cdr3_nt: TGTGCCAGCAGCTTATCAGGCGGGAGGGCCTTGGACGAGCAGTACTTC; cdr3_aa: CASSLSGGRALDEQYF
j_call: TRBJ2-2; clone_size: many; d_call: -; v_call: TRBV2; cdr3_nt: TGTGCCAGCAGTGATCCCAGAACCACCGGGGAGCTGTTTTTT; cdr3_aa: CASSDPRTTGELFF
j_call: TRBJ2-1; clone_size: -; d_call: TRBD1; v_call: TRBV28; cdr3_nt: TGTGCCAGCAGCTCCATTGGACAGGGGATTTACAATGAGCAGTTCTTC; cdr3_aa: CASSSIGQGIYNEQFF
j_call: TRBJ2-7; clone_size: -; d_call: -; v_call: TRBV11-3; cdr3_nt: TGTGCCAGCAGCCTGCTAGCTTCCTACGAGCAGTACTTC; cdr3_aa: CASSLLASYEQYF
j_call: TRBJ1-4; clone_size: -; d_call: -; v_call: TRBV5-1; cdr3_nt: TGCGCCAGCAGCTTGGAAGTCCGTAATGAAAAACTGTTTTTT; cdr3_aa: CASSLEVRNEKLFF
j_call: TRBJ1-1; clone_size: -; d_call: -; v_call: TRBV7-2; cdr3_nt: TGTGCCAGCAGCTTAAGGGGCACTGAAGCTTTCTTT; cdr3_aa: CASSLRGTEAFF
j_call: TRBJ2-7; clone_size: -; d_call: -; v_call: TRBV20-1; cdr3_nt: TGCAGTGCGTGGTCGGGGTACGAGCAGTACTTC; cdr3_aa: CSAWSGYEQYF
j_call: TRBJ2-1; clone_size: few; d_call: TRBD2; v_call: TRBV9; cdr3_nt: TGTGCCAGCAGCCTCGACACTTACCCGGGACTAGCGGGAGTTGTCCAGTTCTTC; cdr3_aa: CASSLDTYPGLAGVVQFF
j_call: TRBJ1-2; clone_size: -; d_call: -; v_call: TRBV7-2; cdr3_nt: TGTGCCAGCAGCTTAGGGGGGGTTTTCTATGGCTACACCTTC; cdr3_aa: CASSLGGVFYGYTF
j_call: TRBJ2-5; clone_size: -; d_call: -; v_call: TRBV27; cdr3_nt: TGTGCCAGCAGTTTATACGGGGGCTGGGAGACCCAGTACTTC; cdr3_aa: CASSLYGGWETQYF
j_call: TRBJ1-2; clone_size: -; d_call: TRBD1; v_call: TRBV5-4; cdr3_nt: TGTGCCAGCAGCTTTACAGGGGGCAATGGCTACACCTTC; cdr3_aa: CASSFTGGNGYTF
j_call: TRBJ1-3; clone_size: -; d_call: -; v_call: TRBV7-2; cdr3_nt: TGTGCCAGCAGCCCCGGGCCCGGAAACACCATATATTTT; cdr3_aa: CASSPGPGNTIYF
j_call: TRBJ2-7; clone_size: -; d_call: TRBD1; v_call: TRBV19; cdr3_nt: TGTGCCAGTAGTATCCGCAGGGGGCTAGGGGAGCAGTACTTC; cdr3_aa: CASSIRRGLGEQYF
j_call: TRBJ2-5; clone_size: -; d_call: TRBD2; v_call: TRBV7-8; cdr3_nt: TGTGCCAGCAGCCCTCGTCCCGCGGGAGTAGGGGAGACCCAGTACTTC; cdr3_aa: CASSPRPAGVGETQYF